What follows describes a single T cell receptor beta chain. What it recognizes is unknown. These data originate in a study of radiation and T cells in renal cell carcinoma. General study results and limits: Without pretreatment biopsies, baseline tumor clonotype presence was undetermined.

Time point of the sample: blood 2 weeks post-SBRT. Treatment: 15 Gy SBRT to primary tumor, nephrectomy 4 weeks later. The patient's renal cell carcinoma had clear cell pathology. The protocol was immunoSEQ multiplex PCR, while the TCRdb copy is restricted to in-frame clones and leaves out a portion. Counted here are around 75,000 clones, roughly 82% occurring once; the ten biggest clones make up 5.8%. The sequence was obtained from a man between 60 and 75 years old with renal cell carcinoma. Here the sequenced sample was blood, taken from a patient whose treatment included radiotherapy and nephrectomy.

Here the CDR3 reads CASSPTGGKNWNRYTF. The CDR3 coding sequence is TGTGCCAGCAGTCCCACAGGGGGTAAGAATTGGAATCGCTACACCTTC. The rearrangement joins TRBV7-2 to TRBJ1-2; 8 bases line up with TRBD1. Germline assignment: CDR1 SGHTA and CDR2 FQGNSA. V shed 6 bases, J shed 9 bases, and the junction held 18 bases outside the gene matches. The CDR3 totals 16 residues. Based on the CDR3 plus reference TRBV7-2 and TRBJ1-2, the full variable domain is GAGVSQSPSNKVTEKGKDVELRCDPISGHTALYWYRQSLGQGLEFLIYFQGNSAPDKSGLPSDRFSAERTGGSVSTLTIQRTQQEDSAVYLCASSPTGGKNWNRYTFGSGTRLTVV.